These 6 T cell receptor beta chains originate from one sample sequenced in a study of tissue T cells after allogeneic stem cell transplantation. TCRdb's copy holds only in-frame clones and misses some; the assay was immunoSEQ multiplex PCR. Of roughly 4,700 clones in the sample, about 42% are singletons; the top ten hold around a fifth. Time point defined: mouse harvest day 14 after allogeneic transplant. The graft held 10^6 splenic CD5+ T cells and 10^7 T-cell-depleted bone marrow cells. Sequencing was performed on gut tissue. The receptors stem from a female BALB/c mouse given C57BL/6 T cells with graft-versus-host disease after an allogeneic hematopoietic cell transplant.

This clone is labeled medium-sized. Gene names refer to mouse genes. The read terminates 1 residue before the CDR3 end, so the remaining end is supplied by the germline J gene. V is TRBV13-2 and J is TRBJ2-7; TRBD2 matches 9 bases. The ends lost 0 bases at V and 0 bases at J; junction bases unmatched: 4. CDR3 length: 16 residues. CDR1 is NNHNN, CDR2 SYGAGS, per germline (reference sequence). Here the CDR3 reads CASGDARTGDSYEQYF. CDR3 DNA (partial): TGTGCCAGCGGTGATGCCCGGACTGGGGACTCCTATGAACAGTAC.

In regard to this clone: Gene and germline names: mouse. The read ends 1 residue early relative to the CDR3; the germline J gene fills the gap. The chain couples TRBV26 to TRBJ1-6; D is possibly TRBD1 (5 bases). Being an ORF, TRBJ1-6 has a function that is uncertain. Germline assignment: CDR1 KGHPV and CDR2 FQNQEV (reference sequence). The CDR3 covers 13 residues. V dropped 2 bases and J dropped 6 bases, with 5 bases sitting between them. CDR3 bases read: TGTGCCAGCAGTCTGCAGGGTAATTCGCCCCTCTAC. Translating gives CASSLQGNSPLY. The full-length CDR3 reads as CASSLQGNSPLYF.

Worth noting for this clone: Gene names are the mouse ones. The CDR3 is cut off 1 residue early in the read; its end comes from the germline J gene. The chain carries TRBV24 and TRBJ1-2; D possibly corresponds to TRBD1 (5 bases). The CDR3 is 14 amino acids. The germline V gene has CDR1 KGHTA and CDR2 FRNEEI. Trimming shortened V by 2 bases and J by 2 bases, and 9 bases separated the two germline ends. CDR3: CASSLPGPNSDYTF. CDR3 DNA (partial): TGTGCCAGCAGTCTGCCGGGGCCTAACTCCGACTACACC.

This clone was observed a few times. Gene names refer to mouse genes. The read falls 1 residue short of the CDR3 end, and the missing part is taken from the germline J gene. The rearrangement joins TRBV26 to TRBJ2-3; unclear D gene. This CDR3 is built from 13 residues. The germline V gene encodes CDR1 KGHPV and CDR2 FQNQEV (reference sequence). With 2 bases removed from V and 1 base from J, the gap between germline ends came to 4 bases. CDR3 amino acids: CASSLPGAETLYF. Partial CDR3 DNA: TGTGCCAGCAGTCTGCCAGGTGCAGAAACGCTGTAT.

This clone was detected a few times. The gene names here belong to mouse. The read halts 1 residue ahead of the CDR3 end, with the missing end drawn from the germline J gene. V usage is TRBV16 and J usage is TRBJ2-7, with TRBD2 as a possible D gene (6 bases). Germline V CDR1 and CDR2: SGHSA, FRNQAP. V lost 1 base and J 3 bases, leaving 7 bases between the germline ends. This CDR3 region has 13 residues. The sequenced part of the CDR3 DNA is TGTGCAAGCAGCTTAGCTGGGGTCTATGAACAGTAC. Its protein product is CASSLAGVYEQY. The entire CDR3 protein reads CASSLAGVYEQYF.

Note on this clone: Gene names and germline refer to mouse. The CDR3 extends 1 residue past the end of the read, so its final part is completed from the germline J gene. This sequence joins TRBV12-1 and TRBJ2-7; no reliable D call. The CDR3 contains 14 residues. V lost 4 bases, J lost 0 bases, and 12 bases lay in between. Per the germline V gene, CDR1 is SGHSN and CDR2 is HYEKVE. The sequenced part of the CDR3 DNA is TGTGCCAGCTCCCTTGGCACCCACTCCTATGAACAGTAC. Encoded protein: CASSLGTHSYEQY. The CDR3 as a whole reads CASSLGTHSYEQYF.